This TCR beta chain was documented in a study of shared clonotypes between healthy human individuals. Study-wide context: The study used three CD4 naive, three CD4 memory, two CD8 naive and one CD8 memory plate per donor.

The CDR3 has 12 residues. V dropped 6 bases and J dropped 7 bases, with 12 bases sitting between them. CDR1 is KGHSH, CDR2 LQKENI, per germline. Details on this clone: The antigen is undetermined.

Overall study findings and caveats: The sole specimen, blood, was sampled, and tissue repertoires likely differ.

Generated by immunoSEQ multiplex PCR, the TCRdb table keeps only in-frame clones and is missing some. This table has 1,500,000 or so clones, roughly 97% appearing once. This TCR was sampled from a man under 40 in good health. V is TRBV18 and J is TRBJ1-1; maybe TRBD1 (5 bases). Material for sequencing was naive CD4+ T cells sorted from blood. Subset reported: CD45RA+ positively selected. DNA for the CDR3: TGTGCCAGCTCCCCGACAGAGAATGAAGCTTTCTTT. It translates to CASSPTENEAFF.